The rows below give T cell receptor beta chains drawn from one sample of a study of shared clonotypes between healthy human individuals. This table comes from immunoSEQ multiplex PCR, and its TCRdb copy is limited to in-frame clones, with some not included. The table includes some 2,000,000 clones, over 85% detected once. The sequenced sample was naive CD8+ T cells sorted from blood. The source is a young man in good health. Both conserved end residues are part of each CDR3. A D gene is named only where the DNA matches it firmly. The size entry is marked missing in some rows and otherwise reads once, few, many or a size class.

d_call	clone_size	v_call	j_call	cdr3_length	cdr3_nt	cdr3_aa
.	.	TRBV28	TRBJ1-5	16	TGTGCCAGCAGTTTCCAGGGAACTTATAGCAATCAGCCCCAGCATTTT	CASSFQGTYSNQPQHF
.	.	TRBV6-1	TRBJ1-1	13	TGTGCCAGCAGTGAGCCGAAATCAAGTGAAGCTTTCTTT	CASSEPKSSEAFF
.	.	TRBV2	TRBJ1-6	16	TGTGCCAGCAGTACCCGACAGAGCTCCTATAATTCACCCCTCCACTTT	CASSTRQSSYNSPLHF
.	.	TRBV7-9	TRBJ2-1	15	TGTGCCAGCAGCCCCAGGGACGCGGCCGGCAATGAGCAGTTCTTC	CASSPRDAAGNEQFF
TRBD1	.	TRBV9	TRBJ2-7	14	TGTGCCAGCAGCGTCGGACAGGCGAACTACGAGCAGTACTTC	CASSVGQANYEQYF
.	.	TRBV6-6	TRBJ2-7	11	TGTGCCAGCAGTTACAGCGTCGAGCAGTACTTC	CASSYSVEQYF
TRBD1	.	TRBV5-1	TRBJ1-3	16	TGCGCCAGCAGCCCGCGGACAGGAGGGCCTGTGGACACCATATATTTT	CASSPRTGGPVDTIYF
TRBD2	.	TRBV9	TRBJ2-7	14	TGTGCCAGCAGCGTGCGGGAGGATACCTACGAGCAGTACTTC	CASSVREDTYEQYF
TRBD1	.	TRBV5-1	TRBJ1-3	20	TGCGCCAGCAGCTCGGTAACCGGGACAGAACAGACCGGCTCTGGAAACACCATATATTTT	CASSSVTGTEQTGSGNTIYF
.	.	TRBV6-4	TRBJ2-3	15	TGTGCCAGCAGTGACTCGGAAGGGAACACAGATACGCAGTATTTT	CASSDSEGNTDTQYF
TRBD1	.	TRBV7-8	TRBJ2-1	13	TGTGCCAGCAGCTTAGTCGCAGGACAGGGTTGGTTCTTC	CASSLVAGQGWFF
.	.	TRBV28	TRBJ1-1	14	TGTGCCAGCAGTTTGGGGTCGGTCAACACTGAAGCTTTCTTT	CASSLGSVNTEAFF
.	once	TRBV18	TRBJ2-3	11	TGTGCCTGCTCGGCGGGAGATACGCAGTATTTT	CACSAGDTQYF
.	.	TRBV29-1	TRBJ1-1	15	TGCAGCGTTGAAGATAGGATAACAAGGGACACTGAAGCTTTCTTT	CSVEDRITRDTEAFF
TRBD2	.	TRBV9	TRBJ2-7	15	TGTGCCAGCAGCGTAGGTCTAGCGGACTCCTACGAGCAGTACTTC	CASSVGLADSYEQYF
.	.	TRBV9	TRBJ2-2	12	TGTGCCAGCAGCGCGGGGGCCGGGGAGCTGTTTTTT	CASSAGAGELFF
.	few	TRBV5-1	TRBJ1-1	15	TGCGCCAGCAGCTTGGCACAGGGTATGAACACTGAAGCTTTCTTT	CASSLAQGMNTEAFF
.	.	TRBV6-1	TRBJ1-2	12	TGTGCCAGCAGTTCAGGGAACTATGGCTACACCTTC	CASSSGNYGYTF
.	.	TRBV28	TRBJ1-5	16	TGTGCCAGCAGTGGAGGACCGGTCAATAGCAATCAGCCCCAGCATTTT	CASSGGPVNSNQPQHF
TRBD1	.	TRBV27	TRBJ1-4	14	TGTGCCAGCAGTTGGACAGGGGGGAGTGAAAAACTGTTTTTT	CASSWTGGSEKLFF
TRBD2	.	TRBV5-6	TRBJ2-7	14	TGTGCCAGCAGCATCGGACTAGCGGTCTACGAGCAGTACTTC	CASSIGLAVYEQYF
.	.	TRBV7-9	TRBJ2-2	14	TGTGCCAGCACCGACACCCGGGACACCGGGGAGCTGTTTTTT	CASTDTRDTGELFF
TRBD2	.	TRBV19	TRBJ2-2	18	TGTGCCAGTAGTCCGAATTACGGCGCTAGCGGTAAAGCCGGGGAGCTGTTTTTT	CASSPNYGASGKAGELFF
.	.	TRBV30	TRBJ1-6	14	TGTGCCTGGAGTTCGGGTAATAATAATTCACCCCTCCACTTT	CAWSSGNNNSPLHF
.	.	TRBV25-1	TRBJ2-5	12	TGTGCCAGCAGTAGCCTGCAAGAGACCCAGTACTTC	CASSSLQETQYF
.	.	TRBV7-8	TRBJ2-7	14	TGTGCCAGCAGTTACTCGACGCTTACCTACGAGCAGTACTTC	CASSYSTLTYEQYF
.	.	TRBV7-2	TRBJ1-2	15	TGTGCCAGCAGCAGCACAGGGAGTAGCAACTATGGCTACACCTTC	CASSSTGSSNYGYTF
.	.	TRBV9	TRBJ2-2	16	TGTGCCAGCAGCGTAGGGGCGGGGCGGGACACCGGGGAGCTGTTTTTT	CASSVGAGRDTGELFF
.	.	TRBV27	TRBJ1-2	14	TGTGCCAGCACTTGGACGGGGACTAACTATGGCTACACCTTC	CASTWTGTNYGYTF
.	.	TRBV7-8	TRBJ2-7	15	TGTGCCAGCAGCCCGATCGGCGGTAACTCCTACGAGCAGTACTTC	CASSPIGGNSYEQYF
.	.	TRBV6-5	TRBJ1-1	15	TGTGCCAGCAGTTACTCGCCAGGGGAGGACACTGAAGCTTTCTTT	CASSYSPGEDTEAFF
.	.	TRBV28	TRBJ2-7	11	TGTGCCAGCAGTTCAACCTACGAGCAGTACTTC	CASSSTYEQYF
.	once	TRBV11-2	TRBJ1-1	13	TGTGCCAGCAGCTCTTCAGCGAACACTGAAGCTTTCTTT	CASSSSANTEAFF
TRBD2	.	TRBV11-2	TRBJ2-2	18	TGTGCCAGCAGCCGTCGGAAGAAAGCGGGAGGAGACACCGGGGAGCTGTTTTTT	CASSRRKKAGGDTGELFF
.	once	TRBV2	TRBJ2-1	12	TGTGCCAGCGACAGCTCCTACAATGAGCAGTTCTTC	CASDSSYNEQFF
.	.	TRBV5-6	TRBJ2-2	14	TGTGCCAGCAGCTTTGGCGATTGGACCGGGGAGCTGTTTTTT	CASSFGDWTGELFF
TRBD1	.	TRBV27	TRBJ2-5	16	TGTGCCAGCAGCCCCTCGACAGGGGACATTATGGAGACCCAGTACTTC	CASSPSTGDIMETQYF
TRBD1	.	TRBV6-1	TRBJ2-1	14	TGTGCCAGCAACGGAGGGACAGGGGACGATGAGCAGTTCTTC	CASNGGTGDDEQFF
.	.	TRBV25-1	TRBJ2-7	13	TGTGCCAGCAGTTTGGGGACAACTTACGAGCAGTACTTC	CASSLGTTYEQYF
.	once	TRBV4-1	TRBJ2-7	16	TGCGCCAGCAGCCAAGAAGCCCAGGGGCTTCCCTACGAGCAGTACTTC	CASSQEAQGLPYEQYF
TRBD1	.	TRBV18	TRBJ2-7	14	TGTGCCAGCTCACCAACGGGACAGGGATACGAGCAGTACTTC	CASSPTGQGYEQYF
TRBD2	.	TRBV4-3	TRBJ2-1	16	TGCGCCAGCAGCCAAGTCTTAGCGGGAGAGGTGCATGAGCAGTTCTTC	CASSQVLAGEVHEQFF
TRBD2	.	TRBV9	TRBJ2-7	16	TGTGCCAGCAGCGTAGGGTTTGGACTAGCGGCCTACGAGCAGTACTTC	CASSVGFGLAAYEQYF
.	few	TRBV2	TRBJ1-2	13	TGTGCCAGCAGTGCCTTGGGACTTGGGGGCTACACCTTC	CASSALGLGGYTF
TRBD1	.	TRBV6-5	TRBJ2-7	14	TGTGCCAGCAGTGCCCGACAGGGAGTATGGGAGCAGTACTTC	CASSARQGVWEQYF
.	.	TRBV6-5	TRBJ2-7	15	TGTGCCAGCAGTCCCTTGAGGGTCACCGACTACGAGCAGTACTTC	CASSPLRVTDYEQYF
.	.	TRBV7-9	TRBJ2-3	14	TGTGCCAGCAGCCCCCGGGGGCCGACAGATACGCAGTATTTT	CASSPRGPTDTQYF
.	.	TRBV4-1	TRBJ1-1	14	TGCGCCAGCAGCCAAGAACAGAGATTCACTGAAGCTTTCTTT	CASSQEQRFTEAFF
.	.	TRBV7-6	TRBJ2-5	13	TGTGCCAGCAGGCCTCAGGGTTGGGAGACCCAGTACTTC	CASRPQGWETQYF
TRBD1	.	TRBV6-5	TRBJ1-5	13	TGTGCCAGCAGCCTGACAGGGAATCAGCCCCAGCATTTT	CASSLTGNQPQHF
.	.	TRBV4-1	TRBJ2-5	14	TGCGCCAGCAGCCAAGTACGCTCGGTGGAGACCCAGTACTTC	CASSQVRSVETQYF
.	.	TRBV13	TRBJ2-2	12	TGTGCCAGCAGCTCTAGCGCCGGGGAGCTGTTTTTT	CASSSSAGELFF
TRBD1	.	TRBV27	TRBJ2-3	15	TGTGCCAGCACGATGGGACAGGGGGGCAAGGATACGCAGTATTTT	CASTMGQGGKDTQYF
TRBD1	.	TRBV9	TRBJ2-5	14	TGTGCCAGCAGCGAGGGGACAGCTTCAGAGACCCAGTACTTC	CASSEGTASETQYF